This T cell receptor beta chain was retrieved from a study of CXCR3-negative and CXCR3-positive naive CD8 T cells. Study-wide findings and caveats: A higher hydrophobicity marked the TRB CDR3s of CXCR3-positive naive cells versus CXCR3-negative naive cells.

5' RACE with UMI labels generated the TRB cDNA libraries. After re-calling the 5' RACE reads, TCRdb lists one entry per CDR3 protein, DNA absent. This table holds fewer than 140,000 distinct CDR3 sequences. Comment on this clonotype: The antigen is undetermined.

CDR1 and CDR2 (germline): ENHRY, SYGVKD. The CDR3 spans 14 residues. The sequenced sample was naive CXCR3+ CD8+ T cells from blood. Subset reported: CD45RO-CCR7+CD27+CD95- naive CD8+ T cells expressing CXCR3 (TNR3+). This chain uses TRBV10-3 with TRBJ1-5. This TCR came from a human donor in good health. Some clones in this sample may be carry-over from other donors' samples. CDR3 loop: CAISESRGNQPQHF.